Each of the 15 T cell receptor beta chains below was sequenced from the same sample in a study of OX40 agonist ivuxolimab in advanced cancers. TCRdb keeps only in-frame clones here, not all; method: immunoSEQ multiplex PCR. The sample comprises approximately 74,000 clones, 80% to 95% of which are singletons, and roughly 0.5% rests with the top ten. The sample in question was CD4+ or CD8+ T cells sorted from blood, obtained in a trial of the OX40 agonist ivuxolimab. The receptors derive from an adult with an advanced solid tumor such as melanoma, head and neck, liver or kidney cancer.

The chain couples TRBV28 to TRBJ1-1; D unclear. Germline CDR1 and CDR2: MDHEN and SYDVKM. The V end lost 6 bases, the J end lost 4 bases, and 6 bases lay between the germline ends. This CDR3 region has 11 residues. The CDR3 region has the DNA TGTGCCAGCAGGAACCCCACTGAAGCTTTCTTT. Encoded protein: CASRNPTEAFF.

The gene calls are TRBV19 and TRBJ1-3, with D unresolved. The CDR3 is 14 amino acids. The V and J ends lost 3 bases and 0 bases respectively, with 6 bases between them. The V gene's germline CDR1 is LNHDA and CDR2 SQIVND (reference sequence). The CDR3 protein is CASSMGPSGNTIYF. The CDR3 nucleotides read TGTGCCAGTAGTATGGGCCCCTCTGGAAACACCATATATTTT.

The V call is TRBV11-2, the J call TRBJ1-3, with 8 bases fitting TRBD1. Losses at the gene ends were 5 bases for V and 0 bases for J; bases not matched to a gene: 6. Germline CDR1 reads SGHAT; CDR2 reads FQNNGV. This CDR3 region has 16 residues. The CDR3 loop reads CASSRTGQDSGNTIYF. The CDR3 nucleotides read TGTGCCAGCAGCAGAACGGGACAGGACTCTGGAAACACCATATATTTT.

J is TRBJ2-7 and V is TRBV28, with a weak D call TRBD1 (6 bases). The CDR3 loop spans 14 amino acids. Trimming shortened V by 6 bases and J by 4 bases, and 16 bases separated the two germline ends. Per the germline V gene, CDR1 is MDHEN and CDR2 is SYDVKM. The CDR3: CASRKQGGGYEQYF. CDR3 coding DNA: TGTGCCAGCAGGAAACAGGGCGGTGGATACGAGCAGTACTTC.

CDR3 sequence: CASSLAGLGNTEAFF. The DNA for the CDR3 is TGTGCCAGCAGCTTAGCAGGGTTGGGGAACACTGAAGCTTTCTTT. The V call is TRBV7-6, the J call TRBJ1-1; D remains ambiguous. Germline loops: CDR1 SGHVS, CDR2 FNYEAQ. The V gene lost 0 bases and the J gene lost 1 base, with 9 bases spanning the gap. There are 15 residues in the CDR3.

This clone has only a few counts. The rearrangement uses TRBV30 and TRBJ2-7; 14 bases match TRBD2. This CDR3 region has 19 residues. J gave up 4 bases and V 4 bases, and 18 bases lay outside the gene matches. Germline loops: CDR1 GTSNPN, CDR2 SVGIG (reference sequence). Here the CDR3 reads CAWTPRWGTSGSRVYEQYF. In nucleotides, the CDR3 is TGTGCCTGGACGCCGCGTTGGGGGACTAGCGGGAGTAGGGTGTACGAGCAGTACTTC.

This chain uses TRBV28 with TRBJ1-5; 8 bases are a match to TRBD1. The CDR3 is made up of 14 amino acids. Trimming removed 6 bases from V and 6 bases from J; junction bases left unmatched: 7. Germline V CDR1 and CDR2: MDHEN, SYDVKM. The chain's CDR3 is CASRTQGVTQPQHF. DNA for the CDR3: TGTGCCAGCAGGACACAGGGGGTGACTCAGCCCCAGCATTTT.

The CDR3 DNA sequence: TGTGCCAGCAGTTCGGGGGTAGCCAAAAACATTCAGTACTTC. Its translation: CASSSGVAKNIQYF. This chain joins TRBV27 and TRBJ2-4; possible D gene TRBD2, 6 bases. Germline CDR1 is MNHEY and CDR2 is SMNVEV (reference sequence). V lost 4 bases to trimming and J lost 0 bases, with 7 bases between them. The CDR3 is made up of 14 amino acids.

This chain joins TRBV7-2 and TRBJ2-7, with 11 bases fitting TRBD2. The germline V gene has CDR1 SGHTA and CDR2 FQGNSA. This CDR3 contains 15 residues. Trimming removed 4 bases from V and 5 bases from J; junction bases left unmatched: 7. CDR3 sequence: CASSSTLAGVHEQYF. Written as DNA, the CDR3 is TGTGCCAGCAGCTCAACACTAGCGGGAGTCCACGAGCAGTACTTC.

The sample holds one count of this clone. This chain uses TRBV9 with TRBJ2-7; D unresolved. Deletions cut 2 bases from V and 6 bases from J, with 9 bases between. The CDR3 spans 12 residues. Germline V gives CDR1 SGDLS, CDR2 YYNGEE. In DNA form, the CDR3 reads TGTGCCAGCAGCGTTTTAGATAGCGAGCAGTACTTC. Amino acid sequence: CASSVLDSEQYF. The full variable domain, rest sourced from reference TRBV9 and TRBJ2-7, is DSGVTQTPKHLITATGQRVTLRCSPRSGDLSVYWYQQSLDQGLQFLIQYYNGEERAKGNILERFSAQQFPDLHSELNLSSLELGDSALYFCASSVLDSEQYFGPGTRLTVT.

This clone was counted only a few times. The chain carries TRBV7-3 and TRBJ2-2, with 10 bases lining up with TRBD2. V lost 2 bases and J lost 6; bases outside the gene matches: 3. This CDR3 has 15 amino acids. Germline CDR1 is SGHTA and CDR2 is FQGTGA. The CDR3 here is CASSLGTSVPGELFF. The CDR3 nucleotides are TGTGCCAGCAGCTTAGGGACTAGCGTCCCCGGGGAGCTGTTTTTT.

The rearrangement links TRBV11-3 to TRBJ1-5; tentatively, D is TRBD1 (5 bases). V was trimmed by 3 bases and J by 3 bases, leaving 6 bases between them. Germline CDR1 and CDR2: SGHNT and YENEEA. This CDR3 comprises 13 residues. The CDR3: CASSLTDNQPQHF. CDR3 coding DNA: TGTGCCAGCAGCTTGACAGACAATCAGCCCCAGCATTTT.

The chain recombines TRBV28 with TRBJ2-2, with D unclear. Trimming cost V 6 bases and J 7 bases, with 12 bases left between them. Germline V gene sequence: CDR1 MDHEN, CDR2 SYDVKM. This CDR3 is 13 amino acids long. CDR3 protein: CASSIVRVGELFF. The CDR3 DNA is TGTGCCAGCAGCATAGTACGAGTCGGGGAGCTGTTTTTT.

The DNA for the CDR3 is TGTGCCAGCAGCCACCCCCCCGGGACACCACCCGGGGAGCTGTTTTTT. The encoded protein is CASSHPPGTPPGELFF. The rearrangement joins TRBV5-5 to TRBJ2-2; D might be TRBD1 (6 bases). V was shortened by 4 bases and J by 6 bases, with 19 bases between the two germline ends. This CDR3 contains 16 residues. Germline V gene lookup returns CDR1 SGHKS and CDR2 YYEKEE (reference sequence).

The CDR3 DNA follows: TGTGCCAGCAGCTTTCGACAGGGATATACTGAAAAACTGTTTTTT. Protein product: CASSFRQGYTEKLFF. The chain uses TRBV5-6 and TRBJ1-4, with 7 bases identical to TRBD1. With V trimmed by 2 bases and J by 7 bases, 8 bases remained unmatched. The CDR3 contains 15 residues. The germline V gene has CDR1 SGHDT and CDR2 YYEEEE.